This TCR beta chain was captured by sequencing in a study of T cell responses to AZD1222 COVID-19 vaccine (dated by TCRdb to the early 2020s). In terms of the full investigation: TCR sequencing covered over 230 trial participants: about 210 given two doses of AZD1222 and about 26 given two doses of MenACWY control vaccine. Trial participants were enrolled by age into subgroups of 18-55, 56-69 and 70-plus years, and around 150, 29 and 61 TCR-sequenced participants, respectively, were included in these subgroups. Results and caveats for the whole study, not just this receptor: The 56-69-year group was small, and its depth increase did not reach significance, likely because of low power. Nearly half of unique spike-specific TCRs reportedly recognized epitopes outside regions mutated in the B.1.351 and B.1.1.7 variants. Because no day 14 peak-response samples were available, the repertoires could be characterized only after the peak T cell response. Conclusions about previously exposed vaccinees are limited because only five to seven AZD1222 recipients were SARS-CoV-2 seropositive at baseline. A significant rise in spike-specific TCR breadth and depth was observed after two AZD1222 doses relative to day 0 and relative to MenACWY recipients. Participants were mostly white British, with more females than males. The authors suggested clonal diversity may have been underestimated. The vaccine-associated CD4 TCRs covered the entire spike protein, and the dominant responses fell in regions 160-218 and 743-854.

This specimen's time point label, interpreted: baseline before first vaccination. Vaccinee samples were obtained from the UK trials COV001 and COV002, which included a single-blind randomized controlled phase 2/3 trial of AZD1222 (ChAdOx1 nCoV-19) in healthy adults. Trial participant PBMC samples were collected at day 0 and day 28 after the second dose for TCRbeta chain sequencing. The CDR3 regions of human TCRbeta chains were analyzed by immunosequencing. Concerning the study's data processing: TCRs in the repertoires were compared against a reference library of SARS-CoV-2-specific TCRs that had been generated with the MIRA antigen-specificity platform. Breadth was defined as the fraction of unique TCRs that were SARS-CoV-2-associated. Depth was defined as the fraction of total T cells that were SARS-CoV-2-associated. Using the MIRA data, each spike-specific TCR was assigned both to the spike region to which the TCR was reactive and to a CD4 or CD8 class. Log10-transformed breadth and depth values were compared by one-way ANOVA with Sidak's multiple comparisons tests. TCRdb stores this immuneACCESS table with in-frame sequences only. Part of the clones is absent; in the studies checked, under half of the shortfall reflects unresolved V genes, and no reason is known for the rest. V, J and clone size were drawn from that table, and D and trimming were deduced from the DNA. The sample table gives more than 110,000 clones. The biggest ten clones account for 2% to 2.5% of the sample.

About this clone: The antigen it binds to is not known.

CDR1 and CDR2 are drawn from the germline V gene: SNHLY, FYNNEI. The CDR3 runs 15 residues from the cysteine to the phenylalanine. Only the CDR3 DNA stays, 45 bases, in frame from base 1. V is cut by 3 bases and J by 3 bases, and the space between the germline ends is 12 bases. Sequenced input: peripheral blood. Recombination joined TRBV2 with TRBJ2-1; the D gene identity is not certain. This TCR was recovered from an adult in good health. The CDR3 loop reads CASSEWQTLYNEQFF. The nucleotide sequence is given as TGTGCCAGCAGTGAGTGGCAGACCCTCTACAATGAGCAGTTCTTC.